The present T cell receptor (beta chain) was sequenced within a study of shared clonotypes between healthy human individuals. This clone was seen a single time. Splitting the CD4+ cells yielded a CD45RA+ naive subset and a CD45RA-negative memory subset. V lost 6 bases and J lost 7, with 13 bases in between. The CDR3 has 13 amino acids. Germline assignment: CDR1 MNHNS and CDR2 SASEGT. In the authors' workflow: ImmunoSEQ output held junction-only sequences without quality scores, so filtering differed. The assay was immunoSEQ multiplex PCR, and TCRdb's table has in-frame clones only and misses some. V, J and clone size were drawn from that table, and D and trimming were deduced from the DNA. Of 850,000 to 1,200,000 clones in the sample, 65% to 80% were seen once.

The chain is built from TRBV6-1 and TRBJ1-5, with D uncertain. Material for sequencing was memory CD4+ T cells sorted from blood. Stated subset: CD45RA-negative fraction. The receptor comes from a young man in good health. The CDR3 DNA follows: TGTGCCAGCAGCCTTGATGGAGGGCAGCCCCAGCATTTT. Translated: CASSLDGGQPQHF.